Sequencing of this T cell receptor beta chain was carried out in a study of identifying expanded T cells in peripheral blood. This table comes from immunoSEQ multiplex PCR, and its TCRdb copy is limited to in-frame clones, with some not included. The table includes about 97,000 clones, about nine tenths detected once. This CDR3 is built from 13 residues. The V gene's germline CDR1 is GTSNPN and CDR2 SVGIG (reference sequence). Trimming shortened V by 4 bases and J by 7 bases, and 13 bases separated the two germline ends. The chain couples TRBV30 to TRBJ1-4; D is ambiguous. Sequencing was carried out using blood. The clonotype originates from a person aged 18-70 years in good health. The CDR3 bases are TGTGCCTGGACCGGGGTAGGGCTTGAAAAACTGTTTTTT. This translates into CAWTGVGLEKLFF.